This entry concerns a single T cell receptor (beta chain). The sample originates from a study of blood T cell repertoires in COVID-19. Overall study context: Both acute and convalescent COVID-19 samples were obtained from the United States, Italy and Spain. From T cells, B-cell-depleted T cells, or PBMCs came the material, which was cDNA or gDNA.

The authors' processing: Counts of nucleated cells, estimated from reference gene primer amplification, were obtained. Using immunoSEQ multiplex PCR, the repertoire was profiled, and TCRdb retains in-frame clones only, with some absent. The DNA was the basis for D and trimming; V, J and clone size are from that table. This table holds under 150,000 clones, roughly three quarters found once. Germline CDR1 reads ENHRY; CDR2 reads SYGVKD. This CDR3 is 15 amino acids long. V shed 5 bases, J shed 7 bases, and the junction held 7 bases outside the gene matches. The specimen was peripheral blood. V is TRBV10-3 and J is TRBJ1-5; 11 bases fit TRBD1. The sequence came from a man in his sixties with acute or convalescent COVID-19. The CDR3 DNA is TGTGCCATCAGTCGGACAGGGGGCATTAGCCAGCCCCAGCATTTT. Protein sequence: CAISRTGGISQPQHF.